What follows are 12 T cell receptor beta chains derived from one specimen sequenced in a study of T-cell reconstitution after alpha-beta-depleted transplantation in children. Unique molecular identifiers featured in how the TCRbeta library was prepared. TCRdb reprocessed the PCR reads via MiXCR and lists one record per CDR3 protein. The repertoire holds 300,000 or so distinct CDR3 sequences, with about a tenth as singletons. The sequencing here drew on PBMCs from the stem cell graft donor, taken from the stem cell graft. These receptors were obtained from a human donor who donated a stem cell graft to a child with SCID.

This clonotype appeared a single time. The junction departs from germline at one end; a sequencing error may be responsible. The chain couples TRBV6-4 to TRBJ2-3; no clear D gene. Germline CDR1 MRHNA, CDR2 SNTAGT. The CDR3 loop spans 14 amino acids. This chain's CDR3 is CAGSDSLSPYTQYF. CDR3 DNA: TGTGCCGGCAGTGACTCGCTGAGTCCTTATACGCAGTATTTT.

The chain employs TRBV2 and TRBJ2-3; a possible D gene is TRBD1 (5 bases). The CDR3 consists of 12 residues. The germline CDR1 and CDR2 sequences are SNHLY and FYNNEI. Trimming took 7 bases from V and 4 from J, leaving 9 bases between them. The CDR3 region has the DNA TGTGCCAGCATGCAACAGGCAGATACGCAGTATTTT. The encoded protein is CASMQQADTQYF.

This clonotype was detected ten times or more. This chain joins TRBV2 and TRBJ2-2; D is possibly TRBD2 (6 bases). Trimming left V 4 bases short and J 0 bases short, with 9 bases between. CDR1 and CDR2 (germline): SNHLY, FYNNEI. This CDR3 contains 15 residues. The CDR3 bases are TGTGCCAGCAGTGGATCGGGGGCGAACACCGGGGAGCTGTTTTTT. Translated: CASSGSGANTGELFF.

The V and J genes are TRBV2 and TRBJ1-4; D uncertain. V was trimmed by 7 bases and J by 5 bases, leaving 11 bases between them. Germline-derived CDR1 and CDR2 are SNHLY and FYNNEI. This CDR3 is built from 13 residues. The CDR3 here is CASKAQLNEKLFF. The CDR3 DNA is TGTGCCAGCAAGGCGCAGCTAAATGAAAAACTGTTTTTT.

This chain joins TRBV10-3 and TRBJ2-2, with 8 bases identical to TRBD2. V was clipped by 6 bases and J by 0 bases; unmatched bases: 3. Per germline, CDR1 ENHRY and CDR2 SYGVKD. The CDR3 covers 15 residues. The CDR3 spells CAISTGRANTGELFF. The CDR3 DNA is TGTGCCATCAGCACCGGGAGGGCGAACACCGGGGAGCTGTTTTTT.

Many counts were recorded for this clonotype. This chain's CDR3 is CASSVAHGQPQHF. CDR3 in DNA: TGTGCCAGCAGCGTAGCCCATGGTCAGCCCCAGCATTTT. The chain links TRBV9 to TRBJ1-5; D is undetermined. The V end was cut by 0 bases, the J end by 6 bases, with 7 bases between. Germline V CDR1 and CDR2: SGDLS, YYNGEE. The CDR3 runs 13 residues.

J is TRBJ2-2 and V is TRBV2, with TRBD1 matching 7 bases. This CDR3 contains 13 residues. Germline-derived CDR1 and CDR2 are SNHLY and FYNNEI. V dropped 9 bases and J dropped 8; count of bases not matched to a gene: 9. This CDR3 is CASLGQSLGELFF. DNA of the CDR3: TGTGCCAGTTTGGGACAGTCCTTAGGGGAGCTGTTTTTT. The whole variable domain, filled in from reference TRBV2 and TRBJ2-2, reads EPEVTQTPSHQVTQMGQEVILRCVPISNHLYFYWYRQILGQKVEFLVSFYNNEISEKSEIFDDQFSVERPDGSNFTLKIRSTKLEDSAMYFCASLGQSLGELFFGEGSRLTVL.

Ten or more counts support this clonotype. The CDR3 DNA reads TGTGCCAGCAGCCAGGATAATCAGCCCCAGCATTTT. Translated: CASSQDNQPQHF. This rearrangement joins TRBV12-3 or TRBV12-4 to TRBJ1-5; D remains unclear. The CDR3 totals 12 residues. The V and J ends lost 6 bases and 4 bases respectively, with 7 bases between them.

This clonotype was picked up a small number of times. Relative to the germline gene, one junction end is altered; a read error may explain this. The chain employs TRBV5-5 and TRBJ1-1, with D perhaps TRBD1 (5 bases). The CDR3 consists of 14 residues. Germline CDR1 and CDR2: SGHKS and YYEKEE (reference sequence). This CDR3 reads CASTLGGSRTEAFF. In DNA, the CDR3 is TGTGCCAGCACCTTGGGGGGTTCGCGAACTGAAGCTTTCTTT.

This chain links TRBV6-1 with TRBJ1-5, with D unclear. Trimming took 6 bases from V and 4 from J, leaving 13 bases between them. Germline loops: CDR1 MNHNS, CDR2 SASEGT. The CDR3 runs to 14 residues. The CDR3 region is CASRWTEANQPQHF. CDR3 nucleotide sequence: TGTGCCAGCAGATGGACGGAGGCTAATCAGCCCCAGCATTTT.

The table lists this clonotype with a few counts. The chain uses TRBV20-1 and TRBJ2-5, with TRBD2 identical over 13 bases. The junction had 9 bases not matched to a gene; V was cut back by 4 bases and J by 4 bases. There are 16 residues in the CDR3. The germline V gene has CDR1 DFQATT and CDR2 SNEGSKA (reference sequence). The CDR3 protein is CSATTSGGLKGETQYF. CDR3 nucleotide sequence: TGCAGTGCTACGACTAGCGGGGGGTTAAAGGGAGAGACCCAGTACTTC.

The V call is TRBV4-2, the J call TRBJ2-5; possibly TRBD1 for D (5 bases). The CDR3 runs 15 residues. Trimming cost V 4 bases and J 0 bases, with 12 bases left between them. Per germline, CDR1 LGHNA and CDR2 YNFKEQ. CDR3 nucleotides: TGTGCCAGCAGCCTAGACATAGGGGACCAAGAGACCCAGTACTTC. This codes for CASSLDIGDQETQYF.